This TCR beta chain was recovered during a study of cytomegalovirus exposure and HLA in healthy donors. Findings of the study overall: A subsequent analysis found that TCR clusters from the first cohort also tended to co-occur in the 110 or so validation repertoires, with roughly 95% of cluster scores above 0. A few chains linked to CMV were shown in vitro to be specific for CMV antigens.

Trimming cost V 1 base and J 6 bases, with 7 bases left between them. Per germline, CDR1 SEHNR and CDR2 FQNEAQ (reference sequence). The length of the CDR3 is 13 residues. Sequenced by immunoSEQ multiplex PCR; TCRdb stores in-frame clones only, minus some. The data show some 150,000 clones, about 91% seen once. Details on this clone: The target antigen is unknown.

The specimen was PBMCs. The gene calls are TRBV7-9 and TRBJ2-1; unclear D gene. The sequence was collected from a young man in good health and CMV-seropositive. The CDR3 reads CASSLVWSNEQFF. In nucleotides, the CDR3 is TGTGCCAGCAGCTTAGTCTGGAGCAATGAGCAGTTCTTC.